The 14 T cell receptor beta chains below all came from one sample that was sequenced in a study of T-cell memory formation after mild COVID-19. TCRdb redid the calling of the 5' RACE reads with MiXCR, one entry per CDR3 protein. The sample shows around 320,000 distinct CDR3 sequences, 25% to 30% of them seen only once. Sequencing input: PBMCs or a T cell subset sorted from them (not recorded which). The receptors derive from an adult woman who had mild COVID-19 (a few samples of this study predate the infection). Cell type and time point are not known.

This clonotype came up a few times. CDR3 in DNA: TGTGCCACCAGTGATCCCCGGGACAGGGGGCTTAGATTCAATGAGCAGTTCTTC. Its protein product is CATSDPRDRGLRFNEQFF. The chain carries TRBV24-1 and TRBJ2-1; 12 bases map to TRBD1. This CDR3 has 18 residues. Trimming at V came to 3 bases and at J to 6 bases, leaving 11 bases not matched to a gene. The germline V gene encodes CDR1 KGHDR and CDR2 SFDVKD.

This chain uses TRBV29-1 with TRBJ2-1, with TRBD1 matching over 9 bases. Germline trimming cut 2 bases from V and 6 bases from J; bases unmatched to any gene: 8. Germline values: CDR1 SQVTM, CDR2 ANQGSEA. The CDR3 runs to 15 residues. CDR3 protein: CSVERDRVIRNEQFF. For the CDR3, the DNA is TGCAGCGTTGAACGGGACAGGGTAATCCGCAATGAGCAGTTCTTC.

This clonotype was counted a few times. The genes are TRBV20-1 and TRBJ2-1; possible D gene TRBD2, 6 bases. Germline assignment: CDR1 DFQATT and CDR2 SNEGSKA (reference sequence). Deletions cut 1 base from V and 5 bases from J, with 21 bases between. The CDR3 is made up of 17 amino acids. CDR3 sequence: CSARGSDYKITNNEQFF. The CDR3 DNA reads as TGCAGTGCTAGAGGGTCGGACTACAAAATAACGAACAATGAGCAGTTCTTC.

The genes are TRBV4-2 and TRBJ2-7; TRBD2 aligns across 8 bases. V trimming: 1 base; J trimming: 4 bases; junction bases outside the gene matches: 6. The CDR3 extends over 15 amino acids. The germline V gene has CDR1 LGHNA and CDR2 YNFKEQ. Here the CDR3 DNA reads TGTGCCAGCAGCCAAGGCCAGACTAGCGCGTACGAGCAGTACTTC. Its translation is CASSQGQTSAYEQYF.

The V gene is TRBV29-1, the J gene TRBJ1-1, with TRBD1 as a possible D gene (5 bases). The CDR3 is made up of 14 amino acids. Germline V gene sequence: CDR1 SQVTM, CDR2 ANQGSEA. The V and J ends lost 5 bases and 6 bases respectively, with 19 bases between them. CDR3 sequence: CSVPLNWGEAEAFF. As DNA, the CDR3 is TGCAGCGTTCCTCTTAATTGGGGGGAGGCTGAAGCTTTCTTT.

This CDR3 reads CASSLETGGVYEQYF. CDR3 nucleotide sequence: TGTGCCAGCAGCTTAGAGACAGGGGGAGTCTACGAGCAGTACTTC. This chain links TRBV7-2 with TRBJ2-7, with 9 bases that match TRBD1. The CDR3 runs to 15 residues. The germline V gene has CDR1 SGHTA and CDR2 FQGNSA. V was pared by 1 base and J by 3 bases, with 4 bases of the junction left unmatched.

This clonotype has only a few counts. The V gene is TRBV10-3, the J gene TRBJ2-7; maybe TRBD2 (6 bases). V was cut by 4 bases and J by 6 bases, with 7 bases left in between. Germline V CDR1 and CDR2: ENHRY, SYGVKD. This CDR3 region has 11 residues. The DNA of the CDR3 is TGTGCCATCAGTGGGAGGGGCGAGCAGTACTTC. This encodes CAISGRGEQYF.

The chain couples TRBV3-1 to TRBJ1-1, with a possible D match to TRBD1 (6 bases). Per the germline V gene, CDR1 is LGHDT and CDR2 is YNNKEL (reference sequence). The CDR3 has 17 residues. The ends were cut back, 0 bases at V and 1 base at J, with 15 bases in the middle. CDR3 DNA sequence: TGTGCCAGCAGCCAAGATTTGGCGGCAGGGGCGAACACTGAAGCTTTCTTT. Protein product: CASSQDLAAGANTEAFF.

This clonotype was seen a handful of times. The chain links TRBV18 to TRBJ2-3; 8 bases agree with TRBD2. CDR1 and CDR2 from the germline V gene are KGHSH and LQKENI. The trim removed 3 bases at V and 6 bases at J, leaving 8 bases unmatched. The CDR3 extends over 15 amino acids. CDR3 DNA sequence: TGTGCCAGCTCACCCGGACTGGGCGGGAGGGATACGCAGTATTTT. This sequence encodes CASSPGLGGRDTQYF.

This clonotype was picked up a small number of times. CDR3 in amino acids: CASSQDGELAGGLRGQETQYF. DNA of the CDR3: TGCGCCAGCAGCCAAGATGGAGAACTAGCGGGAGGTTTGAGAGGGCAGGAGACCCAGTACTTC. This chain connects TRBV4-3 to TRBJ2-5; 12 nucleotides align to TRBD2. The germline CDR1 and CDR2 sequences are LGHNA and YSLEER. V dropped 0 bases and J dropped 5; count of bases not matched to a gene: 19. The length of the CDR3 is 21 residues.

The chain has TRBV19 and TRBJ2-5, with 8 bases that match TRBD2. With V trimmed by 4 bases and J by 4 bases, 11 bases remained unmatched. The CDR3 runs 16 residues. The germline V gene has CDR1 LNHDA and CDR2 SQIVND (reference sequence). In DNA, the CDR3 is TGTGCCAGTAGTACCCGGGGTAGCGGGAAAGGAGAGACCCAGTACTTC. It codes for CASSTRGSGKGETQYF.

This chain uses TRBV6-2 or TRBV6-3 with TRBJ2-2; the match to TRBD2 covers 8 bases. J was trimmed by 3 bases and V by 7 bases; bases with no gene match: 7. Germline CDR1 is MNHEY and CDR2 is SVGEGT. CDR3 length: 15 amino acids. The CDR3 region is CASTVLAVHTGELFF. The CDR3 bases are TGTGCCAGCACCGTACTAGCGGTGCACACCGGGGAGCTGTTTTTT.

This clonotype was counted a few times. The V call is TRBV30, the J call TRBJ2-2, with a tentative D call TRBD1 (6 bases). This CDR3 has 16 amino acids. Trimming stripped 6 bases from V and 2 bases from J, with 19 bases between. CDR1 and CDR2 (germline): GTSNPN, SVGIG (reference sequence). This CDR3 reads CACEGLGAVNTGELFF. In DNA form, the CDR3 reads TGTGCCTGTGAAGGCCTGGGGGCCGTAAACACCGGGGAGCTGTTTTTT.

The chain links TRBV18 to TRBJ2-1; D unresolved. The CDR3 covers 15 residues. Germline-derived CDR1 and CDR2 are KGHSH and LQKENI. V lost 3 bases to trimming and J lost 6 bases, with 15 bases between them. The CDR3 DNA reads TGTGCCAGCTCACCCCTTAGGGCCTTCACCAATGAGCAGTTCTTC. Its protein is CASSPLRAFTNEQFF.